The clone carrying this TCR beta chain was seen only once. What it binds is unknown. The sample belongs to a study of T cells after yellow fever vaccination. Study-level points and caveats: Abundant contaminating clonotypes from the bulk population could appear in FACS-sorted repertoires. Post-booster reappearance was seen for most primary-vaccination clones (around 96% CD4, about 90% CD8).

Template switching with 5'RACE generated the TCR cDNA and added a universal primer site and UMIs. One entry per CDR3 protein, called by TCRdb with MiXCR from the 5' RACE reads. Of 300,000 to 400,000 distinct CDR3 sequences listed, approximately 12% are singletons. The origin of this receptor is a man between 18 and 29 years old who received the YFV17D yellow fever vaccine. The sample consisted of CD4+ T cells sorted from PBMCs, taken 15 days after the yellow fever booster vaccination.

The CDR3 region has the DNA TGTGCCAGCAGTCACCGACAGGGCGGGGGACAGGACGGCTACACCTTC. The encoded protein is CASSHRQGGGQDGYTF. The chain joins TRBV6-1 to TRBJ1-2, with TRBD1 matching over 8 bases. Germline trimming cut 5 bases from V and 8 bases from J; bases unmatched to any gene: 16. From germline, CDR1 is MNHNS and CDR2 SASEGT. This CDR3 has 16 residues.